This T cell receptor beta chain was identified in a study of human T cells and chemical hapten exposure. Whole-study context: The sensitizing agent was 2% DPC, placed on around 2 cm by around 2 cm of upper inner arm skin. DPC at 0.01% went onto the upper back in patch tests, read at 6 days. General study findings and limits: DPC sensitization left the count of TCRs above 1 in 1000 unchanged.

The V end was cut by 5 bases, the J end by 4 bases, with 9 bases between. In germline, CDR1 is SQVTM, CDR2 ANQGSEA. CDR3 length: 12 residues. In the original analysis: A per-sample median of around 88,000 TCRs was observed, with counts ranging from about 20,000 to 750,000. Via MiXCR, TCRdb re-called the RACE reads, giving one row per CDR3 protein. The V and J calls were determined by TCRdb, not by the authors. Of about 82,000 distinct CDR3 sequences in the sample, 10% to 15% were seen once. As to time point: patch test 3, about 24 weeks after DPC sensitization. Treatment noted: therapeutic diphenylcyclopropenone sensitization with weekly scalp DPC. This clonotype has just a few counts. Its antigen is unidentified.

This clonotype originated in a woman aged 45 to 65 with alopecia areata. Some clones in this sample may be carry-over from other donors' samples. The sequencing here drew on whole blood, taken in connection with sensitization to the hapten diphenylcyclopropenone (DPC). The gene calls are TRBV29-1 and TRBJ2-1; D assignment may be TRBD1 or TRBD2 (5 bases each). The CDR3 loop reads CSVWDVYNEQFF. The CDR3 coding sequence is TGCAGCGTTTGGGACGTTTACAATGAGCAGTTCTTC.